The clone carrying this T cell receptor (beta chain) has only one observation. Self-reported history from a screening survey and questionnaire set each donor's cohort. The data stem from a study of blood T cell repertoires in COVID-19. Overall study: COVID-19 samples, acute and convalescent, were from the United States, Italy and Spain. PBMCs, B-cell-depleted T cells, or T cells provided the cDNA or gDNA that made up the material.

How the authors handled the data: Amplification of reference gene primers provided the estimated nucleated cell counts. Only in-frame clones appear in the TCRdb table, and some are missing; sequencing was by immunoSEQ multiplex PCR. That table supplies the V and J calls and clone size; D and trimming were determined from the DNA. Of approximately 300,000 clones in the sample, 70% to 90% were seen once. The source of this sequence is a woman aged 30 to 39 who had recovered from COVID-19. The sample taken for sequencing was PBMCs or T cells enriched from blood (not recorded which).

CDR3 in amino acids: CASSQGTGQPPYEQYF. DNA of the CDR3: TGCGCCAGCAGCCAAGGGACAGGGCAGCCCCCCTACGAGCAGTACTTC. This chain links TRBV4-1 with TRBJ2-7, with 8 bases lining up with TRBD1. The CDR3 loop spans 16 amino acids. Germline V lookup: CDR1 MGHRA, CDR2 YSYEKL. The junction had 7 bases not matched to a gene; V was cut back by 1 base and J by 2 bases.